Listed below are T cell receptor beta chains from one sample, sequenced in a study of T cell repertoires in cytomegalovirus infection. Via MiXCR, TCRdb re-called the reads, giving one row per CDR3 protein. The top ten clones hold around 45% of a sample with around 430,000 distinct CDR3 sequences, under 55% of them seen once. No cognate antigen is known for these TCRs. This specimen consisted of cultured PBMCs, obtained from culture after CMV antigen stimulation. The receptors stem from a human donor in good health (CMV status not recorded). Some clones in this sample may be carry-over from other donors' samples. The CDR3 runs from the conserved cysteine through the conserved F or W. Fields, in order: CDR3 DNA, CDR3 protein, D gene, J gene, clone size, V gene. D genes are given only for firm matches. Only some rows state a clone size, as once, few, many or a class for expanded clones.

DNA: TGTGCCAGCAGCTTAGATCAATGGGGGGCTGTGTCCAAAAACATTCAGTACTTC; CDR3: CASSLDQWGAVSKNIQYF; D: .; J: TRBJ2-4; size: .; V: TRBV11-2
DNA: TGTGCCAGCAGCTTAGGATATGGCGGGGAGCTGTTTTTT; CDR3: CASSLGYGGELFF; D: .; J: TRBJ2-2; size: .; V: TRBV7-6
DNA: TGTGCCAGCAACACCCGGGACAGCCCCTACGAGCAGTACTTC; CDR3: CASNTRDSPYEQYF; D: TRBD1; J: TRBJ2-7; size: .; V: TRBV12-3/TRBV12-4
DNA: TGTGCCAGCAGCTCGGGACAGGGGGCCACTGAAGCTTTCTTT; CDR3: CASSSGQGATEAFF; D: TRBD1; J: TRBJ1-1; size: few; V: TRBV7-8
DNA: TGTGCCAGCAGCTTAGGGACGGGCACAGATACGCAGTATTTT; CDR3: CASSLGTGTDTQYF; D: .; J: TRBJ2-3; size: many; V: TRBV7-8
DNA: TGTGCCAGCAGCTTAAGGCCGACTAGCGGGTTCGGCGGGGAGCTGTTTTTT; CDR3: CASSLRPTSGFGGELFF; D: TRBD2; J: TRBJ2-2; size: few; V: TRBV7-2
DNA: TGCAGCGCAAGCCAGGGGGCGACACCCCCTTCGAACACTGAAGCTTTCTTT; CDR3: CSASQGATPPSNTEAFF; D: TRBD1; J: TRBJ1-1; size: .; V: TRBV29-1
DNA: TGTGCCAGCAGTCTGGACATCCAAGAGACCCAGTACTTC; CDR3: CASSLDIQETQYF; D: .; J: TRBJ2-5; size: .; V: TRBV12-3/TRBV12-4
DNA: TGTGCCAGCTCTAGATATGAGAACAATGAGCAGTTCTTC; CDR3: CASSRYENNEQFF; D: .; J: TRBJ2-1; size: .; V: TRBV5-4
DNA: TGTGCCAGCAGCCGACCTACCACCGGGGAGCTGTTTTTT; CDR3: CASSRPTTGELFF; D: .; J: TRBJ2-2; size: .; V: TRBV11-2
DNA: TGTGCCAGCAGTGAGGGAGCGGGCCCTAGCACAGATACGCAGTATTTT; CDR3: CASSEGAGPSTDTQYF; D: .; J: TRBJ2-3; size: once; V: TRBV2
DNA: TGCAGTGCTTGGGTCCCCGAGGCTAGCCTCAATGATGAGCAGTTCTTC; CDR3: CSAWVPEASLNDEQFF; D: .; J: TRBJ2-1; size: .; V: TRBV20-1
DNA: TGTGCCAGCAGCTTACTAGCGGGGGGGAACGCAGATACGCAGTATTTT; CDR3: CASSLLAGGNADTQYF; D: TRBD2; J: TRBJ2-3; size: few; V: TRBV11-1
DNA: TGTGCCACCAGTGATGACAGGGGGCTGGGCACAGATACGCAGTATTTT; CDR3: CATSDDRGLGTDTQYF; D: TRBD1; J: TRBJ2-3; size: few; V: TRBV24-1
DNA: TGTGCCACCCGCAGGGGGGGTCCGAGGGGAAGCTCCTACAATGAGCAGTTCTTC; CDR3: CATRRGGPRGSSYNEQFF; D: .; J: TRBJ2-1; size: once; V: TRBV2
DNA: TGTGCCAGCAGTTACGACCGTCCCGGGACAGCCAAGTACACCTTC; CDR3: CASSYDRPGTAKYTF; D: TRBD1; J: TRBJ1-2; size: few; V: TRBV6-5
DNA: TGTGCCAGCAGCTTTGAAGGGACACCCAAAGCTTTCTTT; CDR3: CASSFEGTPKAFF; D: .; J: TRBJ1-1; size: few; V: TRBV7-2
DNA: TGTGCCACCGCAACTAGCGGGAACTACGAGCAGTACTTC; CDR3: CATATSGNYEQYF; D: TRBD2; J: TRBJ2-7; size: .; V: TRBV10-3
DNA: TGTGCCAGCAACCGTGGGGTTGAGACCCAGTACTTC; CDR3: CASNRGVETQYF; D: .; J: TRBJ2-5; size: few; V: TRBV7-9
DNA: TGTGCTAGTGGTTTGGGACAGGGGGCTGACACCGGGGAGCTGTTTTTT; CDR3: CASGLGQGADTGELFF; D: TRBD1; J: TRBJ2-2; size: .; V: TRBV12-5
DNA: TGTGCCAGCAGCTTAGCGGGGGGACTAGAGTACAATGAGCAGTTCTTC; CDR3: CASSLAGGLEYNEQFF; D: TRBD2; J: TRBJ2-1; size: few; V: TRBV7-2
DNA: TGTGCCAGCAGTTACTCAGCCGGGAGAAAGTTCTTC; CDR3: CASSYSAGRKFF; D: .; J: TRBJ2-1; size: few; V: TRBV6-2/TRBV6-3
DNA: TGTGCTAGTGGTTCGGGTAGCGGGCCGGTTAATGAGCAGTTCTTC; CDR3: CASGSGSGPVNEQFF; D: TRBD2; J: TRBJ2-1; size: few; V: TRBV12-5
DNA: TGTGCCAGCAGCTCGGCCGGGACTAGACTACAGCAGTACTTC; CDR3: CASSSAGTRLQQYF; D: TRBD2; J: TRBJ2-4; size: once; V: TRBV11-2
DNA: TGTGCCAGCAGCGGGGAGGGGGCTAGCACAGATACGCAGTATTTT; CDR3: CASSGEGASTDTQYF; D: .; J: TRBJ2-3; size: few; V: TRBV7-2
DNA: TGTGCCAGCAGCCGGACACCATACAATGAGCAGTTCTTC; CDR3: CASSRTPYNEQFF; D: .; J: TRBJ2-1; size: .; V: TRBV7-6
DNA: TGTGCCAGCAGTTCGACAGTCCAAGAGACCCAGTACTTC; CDR3: CASSSTVQETQYF; D: .; J: TRBJ2-5; size: few; V: TRBV12-3/TRBV12-4
DNA: TGTGCCAGCAGCTTAGGTGGGTCCCAAGAGACCCAGTACTTC; CDR3: CASSLGGSQETQYF; D: .; J: TRBJ2-5; size: many; V: TRBV7-2
DNA: TGTGCCAGCCGCAGGAGCGGGAGGACCGGGGAGCTGTTTTTT; CDR3: CASRRSGRTGELFF; D: TRBD2; J: TRBJ2-2; size: .; V: TRBV6-5
DNA: TGTGCCAGCAGTCCCCTCGCAGTAAACACTGAAGCTTTCTTT; CDR3: CASSPLAVNTEAFF; D: .; J: TRBJ1-1; size: .; V: TRBV12-3/TRBV12-4
DNA: TGTGCCAGCAGTGTGGACAGGGACTACACCTACGAGCAGTACTTC; CDR3: CASSVDRDYTYEQYF; D: .; J: TRBJ2-7; size: few; V: TRBV6-1